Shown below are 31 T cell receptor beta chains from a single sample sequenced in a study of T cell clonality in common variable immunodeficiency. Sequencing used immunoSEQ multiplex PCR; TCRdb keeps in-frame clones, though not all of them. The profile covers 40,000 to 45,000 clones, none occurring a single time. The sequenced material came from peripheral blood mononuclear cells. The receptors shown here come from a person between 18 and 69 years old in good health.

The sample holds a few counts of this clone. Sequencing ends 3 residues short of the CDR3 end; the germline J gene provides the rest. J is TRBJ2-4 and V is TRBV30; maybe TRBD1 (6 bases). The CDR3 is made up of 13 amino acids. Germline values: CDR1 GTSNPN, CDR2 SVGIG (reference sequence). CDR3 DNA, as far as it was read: TGTGCCTGGAGCCGAGACAGGCCTGTGGGT. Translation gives CAWSRDRPVG. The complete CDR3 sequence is CAWSRDRPVGQYF.

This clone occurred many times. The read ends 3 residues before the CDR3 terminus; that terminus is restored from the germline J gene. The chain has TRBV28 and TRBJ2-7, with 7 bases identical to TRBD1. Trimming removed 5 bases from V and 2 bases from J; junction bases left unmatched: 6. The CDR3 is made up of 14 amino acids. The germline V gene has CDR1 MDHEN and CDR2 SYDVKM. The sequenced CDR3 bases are TGTGCCAGCAGTGCCCGACAGGGAGCCTACGAG. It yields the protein CASSARQGAYE. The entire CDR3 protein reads CASSARQGAYEQYF.

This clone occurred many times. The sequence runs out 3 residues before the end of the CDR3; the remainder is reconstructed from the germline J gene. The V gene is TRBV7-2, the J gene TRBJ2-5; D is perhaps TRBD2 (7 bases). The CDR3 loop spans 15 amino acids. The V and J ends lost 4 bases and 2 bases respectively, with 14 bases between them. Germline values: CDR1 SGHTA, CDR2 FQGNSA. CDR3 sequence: CASSWGGTGQETQYF. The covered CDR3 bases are TGTGCCAGCAGCTGGGGGGGCACAGGACAAGAGACC.

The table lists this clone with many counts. CDR3 DNA, as far as it was read: TGTGCCAGCAGAAGCGGGGGCCTGACCGGGGAG. This gives the protein CASRSGGLTGE. The complete CDR3 protein is CASRSGGLTGELFF. V usage is TRBV2 and J usage is TRBJ2-2, with 8 nucleotides matching TRBD2. From the germline J gene comes the end of the CDR3, since the read stops 3 residues before it. Germline CDR1 SNHLY, CDR2 FYNNEI. Trimming took 6 bases from V and 5 from J; bases not matched to a gene: 5. This CDR3 spans 14 amino acids.

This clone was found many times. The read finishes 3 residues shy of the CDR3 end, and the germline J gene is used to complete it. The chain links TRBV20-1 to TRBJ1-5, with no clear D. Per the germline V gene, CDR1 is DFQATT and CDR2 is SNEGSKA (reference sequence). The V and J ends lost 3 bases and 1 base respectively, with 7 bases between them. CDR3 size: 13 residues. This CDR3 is CSASERSNQPQHF. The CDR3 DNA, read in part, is TGCAGTGCTAGTGAGAGGAGCAATCAGCCC.

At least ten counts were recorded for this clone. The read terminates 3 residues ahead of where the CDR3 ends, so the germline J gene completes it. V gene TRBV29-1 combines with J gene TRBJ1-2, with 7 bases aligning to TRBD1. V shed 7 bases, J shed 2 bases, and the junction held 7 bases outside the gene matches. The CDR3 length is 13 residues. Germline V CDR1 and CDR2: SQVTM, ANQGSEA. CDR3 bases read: TGCAGCGCCCGAGAGACAGGGAACTATGGC. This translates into CSARETGNYG. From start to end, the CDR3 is CSARETGNYGYTF.

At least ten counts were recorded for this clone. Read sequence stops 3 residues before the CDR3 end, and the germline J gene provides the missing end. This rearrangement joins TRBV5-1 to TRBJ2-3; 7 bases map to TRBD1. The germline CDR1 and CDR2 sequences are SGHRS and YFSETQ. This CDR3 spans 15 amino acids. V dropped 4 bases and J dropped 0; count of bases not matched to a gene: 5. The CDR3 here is CASSAPGQSTDTQYF. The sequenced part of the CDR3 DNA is TGCGCCAGCAGCGCTCCGGGACAGAGCACAGATACG.

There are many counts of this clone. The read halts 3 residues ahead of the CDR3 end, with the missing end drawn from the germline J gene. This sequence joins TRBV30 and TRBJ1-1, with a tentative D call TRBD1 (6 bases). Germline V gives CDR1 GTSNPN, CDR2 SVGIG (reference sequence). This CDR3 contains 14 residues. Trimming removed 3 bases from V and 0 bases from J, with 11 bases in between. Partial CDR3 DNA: TGTGCCTGGAGCAGGGGAATTATGAACACTGAA. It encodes CAWSRGIMNTE. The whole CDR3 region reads CAWSRGIMNTEAFF.

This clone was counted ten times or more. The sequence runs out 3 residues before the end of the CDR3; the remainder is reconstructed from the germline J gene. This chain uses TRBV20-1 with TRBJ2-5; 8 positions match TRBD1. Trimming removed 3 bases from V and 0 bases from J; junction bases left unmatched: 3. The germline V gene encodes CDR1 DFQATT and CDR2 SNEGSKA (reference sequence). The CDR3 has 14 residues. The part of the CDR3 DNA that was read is TGCAGTGCTAGCGTACAGGGGGACCAAGAGACC. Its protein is CSASVQGDQET. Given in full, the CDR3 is CSASVQGDQETQYF.

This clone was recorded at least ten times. The sequenced CDR3 bases are TGTGCCAGCAGCCCAACAGGGGGGACTACTAATGAAAAA. Encoded protein: CASSPTGGTTNEK. The CDR3 in full is CASSPTGGTTNEKLFF. This chain joins TRBV9 and TRBJ1-4; TRBD1 agrees at 8 bases. Coverage ceases 3 residues before the CDR3 finishes, and the germline J gene fills in the end. V was pared by 4 bases and J by 2 bases, with 7 bases of the junction left unmatched. The CDR3 spans 16 residues. CDR1 SGDLS and CDR2 YYNGEE come from the germline V gene. Full variable domain (remainder filled in from reference TRBV9 and TRBJ1-4): DSGVTQTPKHLITATGQRVTLRCSPRSGDLSVYWYQQSLDQGLQFLIQYYNGEERAKGNILERFSAQQFPDLHSELNLSSLELGDSALYFCASSPTGGTTNEKLFFGSGTQLSVL.

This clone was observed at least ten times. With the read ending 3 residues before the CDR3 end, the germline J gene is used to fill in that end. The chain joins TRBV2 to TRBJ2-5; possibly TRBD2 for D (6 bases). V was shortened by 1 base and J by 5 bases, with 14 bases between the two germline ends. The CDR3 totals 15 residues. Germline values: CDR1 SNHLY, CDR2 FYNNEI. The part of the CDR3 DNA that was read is TGTGCCAGCAGTGAAGTGCTTGGCGGGGACGAGACC. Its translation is CASSEVLGGDET. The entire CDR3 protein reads CASSEVLGGDETQYF.

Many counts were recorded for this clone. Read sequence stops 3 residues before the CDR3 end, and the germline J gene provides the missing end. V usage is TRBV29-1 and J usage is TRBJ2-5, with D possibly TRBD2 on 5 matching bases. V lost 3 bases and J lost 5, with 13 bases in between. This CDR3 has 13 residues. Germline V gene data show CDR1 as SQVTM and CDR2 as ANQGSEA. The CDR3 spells CSVETGDGETQYF. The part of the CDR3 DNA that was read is TGCAGCGTTGAGACCGGGGATGGGGAGACC.

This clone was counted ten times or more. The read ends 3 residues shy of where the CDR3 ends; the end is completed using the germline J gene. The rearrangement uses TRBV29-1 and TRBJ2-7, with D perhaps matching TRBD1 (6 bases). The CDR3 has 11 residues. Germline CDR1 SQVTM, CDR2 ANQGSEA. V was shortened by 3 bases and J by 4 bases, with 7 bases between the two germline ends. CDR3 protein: CSVETGYEQYF. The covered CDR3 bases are TGCAGCGTTGAGACAGGATACGAG.

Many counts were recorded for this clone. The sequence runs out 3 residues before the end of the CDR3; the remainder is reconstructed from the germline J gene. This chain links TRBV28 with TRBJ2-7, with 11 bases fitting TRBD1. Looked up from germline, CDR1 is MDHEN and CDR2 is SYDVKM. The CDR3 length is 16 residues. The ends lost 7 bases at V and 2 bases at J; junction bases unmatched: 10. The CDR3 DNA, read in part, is TGTGCCAGCAATCCCACTCCGGGACAGGGGGCCTACGAG. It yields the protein CASNPTPGQGAYE. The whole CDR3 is CASNPTPGQGAYEQYF.

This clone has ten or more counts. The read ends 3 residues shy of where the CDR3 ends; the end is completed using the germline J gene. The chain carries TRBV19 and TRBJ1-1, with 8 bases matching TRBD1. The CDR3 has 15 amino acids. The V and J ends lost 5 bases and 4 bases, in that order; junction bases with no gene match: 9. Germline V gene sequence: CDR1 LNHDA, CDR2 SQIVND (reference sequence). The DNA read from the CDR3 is TGTGCCAGTAGTGCAACAGGGGGGTCGGGCACTGAA. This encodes CASSATGGSGTE. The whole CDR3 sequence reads CASSATGGSGTEAFF.

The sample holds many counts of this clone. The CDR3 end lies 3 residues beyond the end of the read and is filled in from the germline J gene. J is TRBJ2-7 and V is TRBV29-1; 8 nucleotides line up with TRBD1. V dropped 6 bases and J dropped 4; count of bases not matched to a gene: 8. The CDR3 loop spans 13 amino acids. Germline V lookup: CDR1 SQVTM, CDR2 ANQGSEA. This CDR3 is CSVRRTGTYEQYF. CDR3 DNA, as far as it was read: TGCAGCGTGCGACGGACAGGGACATACGAG.

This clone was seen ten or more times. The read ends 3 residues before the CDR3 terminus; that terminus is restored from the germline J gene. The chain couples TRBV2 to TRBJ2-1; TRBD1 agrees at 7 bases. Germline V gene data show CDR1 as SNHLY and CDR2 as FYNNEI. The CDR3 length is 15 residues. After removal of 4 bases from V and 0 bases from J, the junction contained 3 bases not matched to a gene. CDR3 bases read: TGTGCCAGCAGTGGACAGGGTAGCTCCTACAATGAG. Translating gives CASSGQGSSYNE. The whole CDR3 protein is CASSGQGSSYNEQFF. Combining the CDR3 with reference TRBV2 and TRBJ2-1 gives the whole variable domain EPEVTQTPSHQVTQMGQEVILRCVPISNHLYFYWYRQILGQKVEFLVSFYNNEISEKSEIFDDQFSVERPDGSNFTLKIRSTKLEDSAMYFCASSGQGSSYNEQFFGPGTRLTVL.

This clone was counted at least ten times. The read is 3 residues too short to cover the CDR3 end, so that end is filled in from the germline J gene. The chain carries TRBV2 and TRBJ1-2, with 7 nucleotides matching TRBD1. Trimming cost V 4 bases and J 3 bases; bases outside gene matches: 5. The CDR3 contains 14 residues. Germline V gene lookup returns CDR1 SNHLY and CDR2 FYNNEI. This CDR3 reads CASSARQGYYGYTF. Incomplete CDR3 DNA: TGTGCCAGCAGTGCCAGACAGGGATACTATGGC. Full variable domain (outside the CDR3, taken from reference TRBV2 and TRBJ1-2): EPEVTQTPSHQVTQMGQEVILRCVPISNHLYFYWYRQILGQKVEFLVSFYNNEISEKSEIFDDQFSVERPDGSNFTLKIRSTKLEDSAMYFCASSARQGYYGYTFGSGTRLTVV.

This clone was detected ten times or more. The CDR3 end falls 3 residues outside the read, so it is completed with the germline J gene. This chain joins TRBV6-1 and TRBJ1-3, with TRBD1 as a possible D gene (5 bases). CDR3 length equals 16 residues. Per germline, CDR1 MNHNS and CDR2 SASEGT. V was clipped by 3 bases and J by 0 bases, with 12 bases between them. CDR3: CASSEYYDSSGNTIYF. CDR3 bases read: TGTGCCAGCAGTGAGTATTATGACAGCTCTGGAAACACC.

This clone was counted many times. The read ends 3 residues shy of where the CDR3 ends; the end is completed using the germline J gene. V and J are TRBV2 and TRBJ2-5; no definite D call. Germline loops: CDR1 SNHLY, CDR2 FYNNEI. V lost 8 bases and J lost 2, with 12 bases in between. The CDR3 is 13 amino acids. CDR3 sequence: CASCSEQQETQYF. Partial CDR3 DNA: TGTGCCAGCTGCTCCGAACAGCAAGAGACC.

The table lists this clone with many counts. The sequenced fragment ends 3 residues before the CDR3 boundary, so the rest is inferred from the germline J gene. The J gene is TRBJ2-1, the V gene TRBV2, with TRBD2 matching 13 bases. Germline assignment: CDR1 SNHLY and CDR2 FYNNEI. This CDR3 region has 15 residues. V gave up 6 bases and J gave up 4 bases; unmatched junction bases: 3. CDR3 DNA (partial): TGTGCCAGCAGCGGACTAGCGGGGGCGTACAATGAG. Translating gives CASSGLAGAYNE. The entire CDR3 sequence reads CASSGLAGAYNEQFF.

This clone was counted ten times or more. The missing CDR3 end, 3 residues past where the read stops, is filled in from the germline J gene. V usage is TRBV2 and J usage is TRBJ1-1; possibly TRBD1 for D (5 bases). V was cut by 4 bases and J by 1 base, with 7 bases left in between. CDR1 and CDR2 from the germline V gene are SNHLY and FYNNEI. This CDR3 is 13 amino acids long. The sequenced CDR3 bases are TGTGCCAGCAGTGCCCAGGGGAACACTGAA. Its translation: CASSAQGNTE. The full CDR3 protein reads CASSAQGNTEAFF.

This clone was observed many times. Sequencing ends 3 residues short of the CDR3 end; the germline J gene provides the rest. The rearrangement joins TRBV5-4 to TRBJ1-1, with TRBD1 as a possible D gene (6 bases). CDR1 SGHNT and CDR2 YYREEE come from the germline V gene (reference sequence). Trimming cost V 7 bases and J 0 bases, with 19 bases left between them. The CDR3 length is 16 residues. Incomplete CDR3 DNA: TGTGCCAGCCGATCCGGCAGGGGAACGGTGAACACTGAA. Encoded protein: CASRSGRGTVNTE. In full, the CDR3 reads CASRSGRGTVNTEAFF.

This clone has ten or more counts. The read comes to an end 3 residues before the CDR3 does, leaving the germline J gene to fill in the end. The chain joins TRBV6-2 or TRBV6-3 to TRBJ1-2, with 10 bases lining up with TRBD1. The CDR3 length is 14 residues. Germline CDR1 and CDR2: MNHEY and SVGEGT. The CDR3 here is CASSRGTGDLGYTF. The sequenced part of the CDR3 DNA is TGTGCCAGCAGCCGCGGGACAGGGGATTTGGGC.

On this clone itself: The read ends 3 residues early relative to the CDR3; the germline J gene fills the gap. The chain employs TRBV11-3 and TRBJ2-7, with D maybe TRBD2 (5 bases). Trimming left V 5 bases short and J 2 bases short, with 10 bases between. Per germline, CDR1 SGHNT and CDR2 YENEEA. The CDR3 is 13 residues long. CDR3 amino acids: CASSLGVPYEQYF. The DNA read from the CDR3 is TGTGCCAGCAGCCTCGGGGTCCCCTACGAG.

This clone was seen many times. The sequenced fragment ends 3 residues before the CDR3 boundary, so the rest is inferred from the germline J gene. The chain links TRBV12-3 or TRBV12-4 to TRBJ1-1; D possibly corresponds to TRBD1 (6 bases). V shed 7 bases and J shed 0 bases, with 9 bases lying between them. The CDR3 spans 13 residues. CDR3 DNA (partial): TGTGCCAGCACGGGACAAATGAACACTGAA. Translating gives CASTGQMNTE. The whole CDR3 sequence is CASTGQMNTEAFF.

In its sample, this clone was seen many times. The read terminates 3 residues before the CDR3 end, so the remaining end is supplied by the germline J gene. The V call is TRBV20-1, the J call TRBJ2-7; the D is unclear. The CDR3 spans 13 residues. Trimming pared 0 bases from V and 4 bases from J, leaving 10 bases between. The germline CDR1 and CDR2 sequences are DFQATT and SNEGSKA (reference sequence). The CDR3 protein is CSARDHRRYEQYF. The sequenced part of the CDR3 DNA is TGCAGTGCTAGAGATCACAGACGGTACGAG.

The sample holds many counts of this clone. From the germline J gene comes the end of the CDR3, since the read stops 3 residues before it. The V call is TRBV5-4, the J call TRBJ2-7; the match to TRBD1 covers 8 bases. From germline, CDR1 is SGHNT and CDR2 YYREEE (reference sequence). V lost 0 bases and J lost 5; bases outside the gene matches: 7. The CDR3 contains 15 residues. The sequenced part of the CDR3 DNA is TGTGCCAGCAGCTTGGATCCAGGGGGCTGGAACGAG. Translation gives CASSLDPGGWNE. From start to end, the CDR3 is CASSLDPGGWNEQYF.

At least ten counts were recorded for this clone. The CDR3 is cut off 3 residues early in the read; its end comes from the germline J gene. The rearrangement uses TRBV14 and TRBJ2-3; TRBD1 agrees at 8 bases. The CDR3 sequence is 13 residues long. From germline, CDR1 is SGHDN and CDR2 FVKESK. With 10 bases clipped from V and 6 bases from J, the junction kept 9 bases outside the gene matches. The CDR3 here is CATRQGLLDTQYF. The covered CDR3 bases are TGTGCCACCCGACAGGGGTTGTTGGATACG.

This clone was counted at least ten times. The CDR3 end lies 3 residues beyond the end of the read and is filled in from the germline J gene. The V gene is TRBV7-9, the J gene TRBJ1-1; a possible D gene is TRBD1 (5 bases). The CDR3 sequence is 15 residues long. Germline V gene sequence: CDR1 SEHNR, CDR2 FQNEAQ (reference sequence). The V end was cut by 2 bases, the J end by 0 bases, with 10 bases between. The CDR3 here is CASSLLQGMNTEAFF. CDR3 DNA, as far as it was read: TGTGCCAGCAGCTTACTCCAGGGTATGAACACTGAA.

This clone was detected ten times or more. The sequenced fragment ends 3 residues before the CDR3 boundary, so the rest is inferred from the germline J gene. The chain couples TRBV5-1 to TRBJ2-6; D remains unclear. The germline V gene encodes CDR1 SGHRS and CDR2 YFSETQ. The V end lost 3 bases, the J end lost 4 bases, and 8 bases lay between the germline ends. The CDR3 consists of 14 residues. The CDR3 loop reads CASSWAGGANVLTF. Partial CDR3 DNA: TGCGCCAGCAGCTGGGCTGGCGGGGCCAACGTC.